One and the same sample provided the 27 T cell receptor beta chains below, sequenced in a study of beta chain features in type 1 diabetes. Points from the study as a whole: Significant though moderate, a shortening of TCRB CDR3s appeared in all four CD4+ subsets of Type 1 diabetes patients.

Investigators reverse transcribed all isolated RNA, so they sequenced expressed TCRB transcripts. Sequencing was performed with immunoSEQ multiplex PCR; in TCRdb, only in-frame clones are kept and a portion is missing. The table shows about 400,000 clones, with over 10% occurring only once. Their antigen targets remain unknown. Sequenced sample: naive CD4+ T cells from blood. These receptors originate from a woman under 30 with type 1 diabetes.

This clone occurred a few times. The chain carries TRBV18 and TRBJ2-5, with D perhaps matching TRBD2 (6 bases). Trimming shortened V by 3 bases and J by 2 bases, and 13 bases separated the two germline ends. CDR1 and CDR2 from the germline V gene are KGHSH and LQKENI. This CDR3 region has 15 residues. The chain's CDR3 is CASSPPGLRQETQYF. The CDR3, as DNA: TGTGCCAGCTCACCCCCGGGACTGAGACAAGAGACCCAGTACTTC.

The chain employs TRBV30 and TRBJ2-2, with a tentative D call TRBD1 (5 bases). The germline V and J ends were trimmed by 0 bases and 7 bases, with 15 bases remaining between them. CDR3 length equals 15 residues. Looked up from germline, CDR1 is GTSNPN and CDR2 is SVGIG (reference sequence). The CDR3 reads CAWSVFQGLVGELFF. The DNA of the CDR3 is TGTGCCTGGAGTGTTTTTCAGGGTTTGGTCGGGGAGCTGTTTTTT.

V gene TRBV9 combines with J gene TRBJ2-7, with TRBD2 as a possible D gene (6 bases). The germline V gene has CDR1 SGDLS and CDR2 YYNGEE. Trimming took 4 bases from V and 0 from J, leaving 17 bases between them. This CDR3 spans 16 amino acids. The CDR3 DNA reads TGTGCCAGCAGCCCCCCATGGGAGGTCCGCTCCTACGAGCAGTACTTC. It encodes CASSPPWEVRSYEQYF.

In this sample, this clone turned up a few times. This chain uses TRBV6-5 with TRBJ2-7; weak D call: TRBD1 (6 bases). V was clipped by 5 bases and J by 7 bases, with 18 bases between them. Germline assignment: CDR1 MNHEY and CDR2 SVGAGI. The CDR3 is 14 residues long. The CDR3 loop reads CASSPTGPEGEQYF. The CDR3 region has the DNA TGTGCCAGCAGTCCGACAGGCCCCGAGGGGGAGCAGTACTTC.

The V call is TRBV28, the J call TRBJ2-7; TRBD2 matches 12 bases. Trimming took 8 bases from V and 7 from J; bases not matched to a gene: 9. The CDR3 contains 14 residues. Looked up from germline, CDR1 is MDHEN and CDR2 is SYDVKM. The CDR3 sequence is CASRRTSGIREQYF. The CDR3 coding sequence is TGTGCCAGCCGAAGGACTAGCGGGATAAGGGAGCAGTACTTC. Full variable domain (rest looked up from reference TRBV28 and TRBJ2-7): DVKVTQSSRYLVKRTGEKVFLECVQDMDHENMFWYRQDPGLGLRLIYFSYDVKMKEKGDIPEGYSVSREKKERFSLILESASTNQTSMYLCASRRTSGIREQYFGPGTRLTVT.

In its sample, this clone was seen a few times. The chain is built from TRBV7-2 and TRBJ2-5, with 9 bases that match TRBD2. CDR1 is SGHTA, CDR2 FQGNSA, per germline. V was clipped by 5 bases and J by 5 bases; unmatched bases: 9. CDR3 length: 15 residues. CDR3 nucleotide sequence: TGTGCCAGCAGCCCGCGGGGGGGGCCGGGGGAGACCCAGTACTTC. The encoded protein is CASSPRGGPGETQYF.

This clone turned up a few times. The CDR3 loop reads CASSRVAGADPYEQYF. CDR3 coding DNA: TGTGCCAGCAGTCGTGTGGCGGGGGCGGACCCCTACGAGCAGTACTTC. V and J are TRBV7-2 and TRBJ2-7, with a weak D call TRBD2 (7 bases). This CDR3 comprises 16 residues. Trimming removed 6 bases at V and 2 bases at J, with 20 bases between. In germline, CDR1 is SGHTA, CDR2 FQGNSA.

This clone has only a few counts. The rearrangement uses TRBV9 and TRBJ1-5, with D maybe TRBD1 (5 bases). CDR3 size: 14 residues. The V end lost 3 bases, the J end lost 0 bases, and 7 bases lay between the germline ends. The germline V gene encodes CDR1 SGDLS and CDR2 YYNGEE. The CDR3 loop is CASSGGDSNQPQHF. For the CDR3, the DNA is TGTGCCAGCAGCGGGGGGGATAGCAATCAGCCCCAGCATTTT.

This chain connects TRBV7-2 to TRBJ2-1; D gene unclear. The germline V gene encodes CDR1 SGHTA and CDR2 FQGNSA. This CDR3 has 14 residues. V was clipped by 0 bases and J by 7 bases, with 10 bases between them. Here the CDR3 DNA reads TGTGCCAGCAGCTTAGCGCGGCGGAATAATGAGCAGTTCTTC. This sequence encodes CASSLARRNNEQFF.

The chain uses TRBV7-9 and TRBJ1-2; maybe TRBD1 (5 bases). Germline loops: CDR1 SEHNR, CDR2 FQNEAQ (reference sequence). V was cut by 5 bases and J by 3 bases, with 16 bases left in between. CDR3 length equals 15 residues. CDR3 protein: CASSPRGGMDYGYTF. Here the CDR3 DNA reads TGTGCCAGCAGCCCGAGGGGAGGGATGGACTATGGCTACACCTTC.

This clone was counted only a few times. This rearrangement joins TRBV7-8 to TRBJ2-3; 7 positions agree with TRBD1. The CDR3 totals 15 residues. V shed 5 bases and J 1 base; nucleotides not matched to a gene: 6. CDR1 and CDR2 (germline): SGHVS, FQNEAQ. The CDR3 loop is CASSEQGTGTDTQYF. The CDR3 coding sequence is TGTGCCAGCAGCGAACAGGGGACGGGCACAGATACGCAGTATTTT.

This clone was seen more than once but under ten times. This rearrangement joins TRBV4-2 to TRBJ2-7; 11 bases align to TRBD2. CDR3 length equals 16 residues. Germline loops: CDR1 LGHNA, CDR2 YNFKEQ. V shed 3 bases, J shed 1 base, and the junction held 5 bases outside the gene matches. CDR3: CASSQLGTSGSYEQYF. In DNA, the CDR3 is TGTGCCAGCAGCCAGCTTGGGACTAGCGGTTCCTACGAGCAGTACTTC.

Only a few counts were recorded for this clone. The V and J genes are TRBV4-1 and TRBJ2-3; 10 bases line up with TRBD2. Germline loops: CDR1 MGHRA, CDR2 YSYEKL. The CDR3 has 15 amino acids. The ends lost 4 bases at V and 6 bases at J; junction bases unmatched: 7. In DNA form, the CDR3 reads TGCGCCAGCAGCCCTGGACTAGCGGAACCCGATACGCAGTATTTT. It is translated as CASSPGLAEPDTQYF.

The chain combines TRBV29-1 with TRBJ2-3; 9 bases are shared with TRBD1. Per the germline V gene, CDR1 is SQVTM and CDR2 is ANQGSEA. V gave up 3 bases and J gave up 1 base; unmatched junction bases: 2. CDR3 length: 14 amino acids. CDR3: CSVERTGGTDTQYF. DNA of the CDR3: TGCAGCGTTGAGCGGACAGGGGGCACAGATACGCAGTATTTT.

This clone was counted only a few times. This chain uses TRBV7-9 with TRBJ2-5; 7 bases map to TRBD2. With 1 base clipped from V and 1 base from J, the junction kept 3 bases outside the gene matches. The germline V gene encodes CDR1 SEHNR and CDR2 FQNEAQ (reference sequence). There are 15 residues in the CDR3. In DNA, the CDR3 is TGTGCCAGCAGCTTAGTGTCTAGCGGCCAAGAGACCCAGTACTTC. This sequence encodes CASSLVSSGQETQYF.

This clone was detected a few times. This chain uses TRBV19 with TRBJ1-1, with a possible D match to TRBD1 (5 bases). The CDR3 consists of 14 residues. Looked up from germline, CDR1 is LNHDA and CDR2 is SQIVND (reference sequence). The V and J ends lost 4 bases and 5 bases respectively, with 14 bases between them. The CDR3 bases are TGTGCCAGTAGTAGCTACGGGGGTACAACTGAAGCTTTCTTT. This encodes CASSSYGGTTEAFF.

This clone was seen a few times. This sequence joins TRBV6-5 and TRBJ1-2; 7 bases agree with TRBD1. V lost 5 bases, J lost 4 bases, and 7 bases stayed unmatched. The germline V gene has CDR1 MNHEY and CDR2 SVGAGI. The CDR3 length is 14 residues. The CDR3 here is CASSKDRVGYGYTF. The DNA for the CDR3 is TGTGCCAGCAGTAAAGACAGGGTTGGCTATGGCTACACCTTC.

This clone was counted only a few times. DNA for the CDR3: TGTGCCAGCAGTGTGAGCGACGACACTGAAGCTTTCTTT. Translated, it gives CASSVSDDTEAFF. The rearrangement joins TRBV25-1 to TRBJ1-1; no firm D call. Between the trimmed V and J ends, which lost 4 bases and 3 bases, there was a span of 9 bases. The CDR3 covers 13 residues. In germline, CDR1 is MGHDK, CDR2 SYGVNS.

Only a few counts were recorded for this clone. The CDR3 reads CASSYGLAGSDTQYF. The CDR3 DNA is TGTGCCAGCAGTTACGGGCTAGCGGGATCAGATACGCAGTATTTT. The chain combines TRBV6-5 with TRBJ2-3; 9 bases line up with TRBD2. V shed 2 bases, J shed 4 bases, and the junction held 4 bases outside the gene matches. Germline V lookup: CDR1 MNHEY, CDR2 SVGAGI. The CDR3 is 15 amino acids.

This chain uses TRBV14 with TRBJ2-7; TRBD1 is a possible D gene (6 bases). The ends were cut back, 4 bases at V and 3 bases at J, with 7 bases in the middle. Germline V gene lookup returns CDR1 SGHDN and CDR2 FVKESK. This CDR3 has 12 residues. This chain's CDR3 is CASSRGGYEQYF. DNA of the CDR3: TGTGCCAGCAGCCGAGGGGGCTACGAGCAGTACTTC.

This clone was found a few times. The chain carries TRBV7-2 and TRBJ2-7, with D tentatively TRBD2 (5 bases). Germline values: CDR1 SGHTA, CDR2 FQGNSA. The CDR3 runs 15 residues. Trimming removed 1 base at V and 2 bases at J, with 12 bases between. DNA for the CDR3: TGTGCCAGCAGCTTAGGCGGGCCCCCCACCTACGAGCAGTACTTC. It codes for CASSLGGPPTYEQYF. The whole variable domain, remainder taken from reference TRBV7-2 and TRBJ2-7, is GAGVSQSPSNKVTEKGKDVELRCDPISGHTALYWYRQSLGQGLEFLIYFQGNSAPDKSGLPSDRFSAERTGGSVSTLTIQRTQQEDSAVYLCASSLGGPPTYEQYFGPGTRLTVT.

This clone was detected a few times. The rearrangement uses TRBV29-1 and TRBJ1-3; 7 nucleotides line up with TRBD1. The junction had 6 bases not matched to a gene; V was cut back by 4 bases and J by 0 bases. The germline V gene encodes CDR1 SQVTM and CDR2 ANQGSEA. The CDR3 runs 15 residues. CDR3 region: CSVAFGTVSGNTIYF. DNA for the CDR3: TGCAGCGTTGCCTTTGGGACAGTCTCTGGAAACACCATATATTTT.

The V call is TRBV9, the J call TRBJ2-5; tentative D call: TRBD2 (5 bases). There are 17 residues in the CDR3. V was cut by 3 bases and J by 4 bases, with 22 bases left in between. Per germline, CDR1 SGDLS and CDR2 YYNGEE. The CDR3 protein is CASSAPLVRGFGETQYF. CDR3 sequence (DNA): TGTGCCAGCAGCGCGCCACTAGTCCGCGGATTCGGAGAGACCCAGTACTTC.

This clone was observed a handful of times. The CDR3 sequence is CAWSDTGTLHF. Written as DNA, the CDR3 is TGTGCCTGGAGCGATACAGGAACCCTCCACTTT. V gene TRBV30 combines with J gene TRBJ1-6, with a weak D call TRBD1 (5 bases). Germline lookup yields CDR1 GTSNPN and CDR2 SVGIG (reference sequence). V lost 3 bases, J lost 14 bases, and 11 bases lay in between. The CDR3 contains 11 residues. The variable domain in full, with the rest retrieved from reference TRBV30 and TRBJ1-6, is SQTIHQWPATLVQPVGSPLSLECTVEGTSNPNLYWYRQAAGRGLQLLFYSVGIGQISSEVPQNLSASRPQDRQFILSSKKLLLSDSGFYLCAWSDTGTLHFGNGTRLTVT.

This chain links TRBV7-2 with TRBJ2-1, with D possibly TRBD2 on 5 matching bases. This CDR3 comprises 13 residues. V was trimmed by 5 bases and J by 0 bases, leaving 5 bases between them. Germline V gives CDR1 SGHTA, CDR2 FQGNSA. This CDR3 is CASSEGSYNEQFF. CDR3 DNA: TGTGCCAGCAGCGAGGGCTCCTACAATGAGCAGTTCTTC.

The gene calls are TRBV2 and TRBJ1-1, with D perhaps matching TRBD1 (6 bases). The length of the CDR3 is 16 residues. The ends were cut back, 1 base at V and 2 bases at J, with 14 bases in the middle. Germline CDR1 is SNHLY and CDR2 is FYNNEI. CDR3 sequence: CASSEDFGQFNTEAFF. In DNA, the CDR3 is TGTGCCAGCAGTGAAGATTTTGGACAGTTCAACACTGAAGCTTTCTTT.

The chain recombines TRBV4-3 with TRBJ2-3; TRBD1 is a possible D gene (5 bases). The CDR3 is 17 residues long. Germline V gene lookup returns CDR1 LGHNA and CDR2 YSLEER. The V end was cut by 0 bases, the J end by 0 bases, with 13 bases between. The CDR3 DNA is TGCGCCAGCAGCCAAGATCATTGGGGCGTAAGCACAGATACGCAGTATTTT. The encoded protein is CASSQDHWGVSTDTQYF.